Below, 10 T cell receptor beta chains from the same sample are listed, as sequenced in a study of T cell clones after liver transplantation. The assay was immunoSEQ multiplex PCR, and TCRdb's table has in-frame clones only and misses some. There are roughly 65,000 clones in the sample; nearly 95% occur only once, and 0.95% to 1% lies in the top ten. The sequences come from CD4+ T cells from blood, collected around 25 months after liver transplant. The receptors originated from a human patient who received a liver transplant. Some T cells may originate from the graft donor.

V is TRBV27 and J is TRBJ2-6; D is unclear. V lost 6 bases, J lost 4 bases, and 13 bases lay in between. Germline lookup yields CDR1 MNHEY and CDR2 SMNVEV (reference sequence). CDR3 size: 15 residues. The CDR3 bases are TGTGCCAGCAGATATAACGGGCCCGGGGCCAACGTCCTGACTTTC. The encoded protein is CASRYNGPGANVLTF.

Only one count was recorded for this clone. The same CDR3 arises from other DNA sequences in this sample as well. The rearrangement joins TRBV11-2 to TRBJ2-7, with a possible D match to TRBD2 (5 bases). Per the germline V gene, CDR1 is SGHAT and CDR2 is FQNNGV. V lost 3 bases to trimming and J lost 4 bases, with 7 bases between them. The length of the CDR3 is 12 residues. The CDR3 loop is CASSFRGYEQYF. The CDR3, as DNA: TGTGCCAGCAGCTTTCGAGGGTACGAGCAGTACTTC.

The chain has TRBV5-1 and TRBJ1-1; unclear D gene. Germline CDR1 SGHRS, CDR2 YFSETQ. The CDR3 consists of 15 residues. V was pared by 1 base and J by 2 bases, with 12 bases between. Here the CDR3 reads CASSLQSRPNTEAFF. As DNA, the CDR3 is TGCGCCAGCAGCTTGCAGAGCAGGCCTAACACTGAAGCTTTCTTT.

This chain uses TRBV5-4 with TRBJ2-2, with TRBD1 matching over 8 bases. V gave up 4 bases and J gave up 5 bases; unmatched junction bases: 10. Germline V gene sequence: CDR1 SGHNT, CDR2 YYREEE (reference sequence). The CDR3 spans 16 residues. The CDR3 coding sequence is TGTGCCAGCAGCCCAGGACAGGGAAGGGAAACCGGGGAGCTGTTTTTT. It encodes CASSPGQGRETGELFF.

CDR3 in DNA: TGTGCCAGTAGTACACGACTAGCGGGGGGCACAGATACGCAGTATTTT. Its translation is CASSTRLAGGTDTQYF. The J gene is TRBJ2-3, the V gene TRBV19; 12 positions match TRBD2. CDR1 and CDR2 from the germline V gene are LNHDA and SQIVND (reference sequence). With V trimmed by 4 bases and J by 1 base, 3 bases remained unmatched. The CDR3 runs to 16 residues.

DNA of the CDR3: TGTGCCAGCAGCGTAGGTCCCGGGACAGGAGCCACAACTAATGAAAAACTGTTTTTT. It yields the protein CASSVGPGTGATTNEKLFF. V usage is TRBV9 and J usage is TRBJ1-4; 8 nucleotides match TRBD1. Germline trimming cut 0 bases from V and 0 bases from J; bases unmatched to any gene: 10. The CDR3 has 19 amino acids. Germline V lookup: CDR1 SGDLS, CDR2 YYNGEE.

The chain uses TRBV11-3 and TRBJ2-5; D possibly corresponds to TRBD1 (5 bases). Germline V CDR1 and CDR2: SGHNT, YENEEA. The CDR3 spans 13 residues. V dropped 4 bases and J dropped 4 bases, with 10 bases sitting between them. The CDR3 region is CASSWGSPETQYF. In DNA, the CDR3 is TGTGCCAGCAGCTGGGGCTCCCCAGAGACCCAGTACTTC. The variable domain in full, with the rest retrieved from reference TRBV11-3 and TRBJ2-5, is EAGVVQSPRYKIIEKKQPVAFWCNPISGHNTLYWYLQNLGQGPELLIRYENEEAVDDSQLPKDRFSAERLKGVDSTLKIQPAELGDSAVYLCASSWGSPETQYFGPGTRLLVL.

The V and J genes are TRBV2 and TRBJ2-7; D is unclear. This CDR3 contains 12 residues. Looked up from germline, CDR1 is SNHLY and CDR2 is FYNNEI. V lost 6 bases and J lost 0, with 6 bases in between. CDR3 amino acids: CASRDDSYEQYF. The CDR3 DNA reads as TGTGCCAGCAGGGACGACTCCTACGAGCAGTACTTC. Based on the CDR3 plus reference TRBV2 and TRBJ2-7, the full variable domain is EPEVTQTPSHQVTQMGQEVILRCVPISNHLYFYWYRQILGQKVEFLVSFYNNEISEKSEIFDDQFSVERPDGSNFTLKIRSTKLEDSAMYFCASRDDSYEQYFGPGTRLTVT.

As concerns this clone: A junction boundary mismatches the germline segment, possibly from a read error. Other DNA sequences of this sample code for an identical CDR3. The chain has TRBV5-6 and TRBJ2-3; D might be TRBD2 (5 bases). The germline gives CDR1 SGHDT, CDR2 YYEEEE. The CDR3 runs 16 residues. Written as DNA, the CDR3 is TGTGCCAGCAGCTTAATGAGGGCTACGGGCACAGATACACAGTATTTT. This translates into CASSLMRATGTDTQYF.

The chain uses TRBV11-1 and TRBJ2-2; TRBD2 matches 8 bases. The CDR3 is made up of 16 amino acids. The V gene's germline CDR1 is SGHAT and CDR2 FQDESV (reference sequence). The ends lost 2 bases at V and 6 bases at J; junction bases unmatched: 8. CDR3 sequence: CASSLRSGLASGELFF. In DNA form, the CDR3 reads TGTGCCAGCAGCTTAAGGTCAGGACTAGCCTCCGGGGAGCTGTTTTTT.